The sequence of this TCR beta chain was determined in a study of T-cell memory formation after mild COVID-19. 5'RACE with constant-segment primers built TCRalpha and TCRbeta cDNA libraries with UMIs. A single record per CDR3 protein comes from TCRdb applying MiXCR to the 5' RACE reads. The data show approximately 340,000 distinct CDR3 sequences, 10% to 15% seen once. This clonotype appeared a few times. The CDR3 runs to 14 residues. V dropped 4 bases and J dropped 0; count of bases not matched to a gene: 1. The V gene's germline CDR1 is SQVTM and CDR2 ANQGSEA. The receptor was isolated from a young man who had mild COVID-19 (a few samples of this study predate the infection). Cell type and time point are not known. The V gene is TRBV29-1, the J gene TRBJ2-2; the match to TRBD1 covers 8 bases. The sequencing input was PBMCs or a T cell subset sorted from them (not recorded which). This CDR3 reads CSVGQGTNTGELFF. The CDR3 region has the DNA TGCAGCGTTGGACAGGGGACGAACACCGGGGAGCTGTTTTTT.